Each of the 20 T cell receptor beta chains below was sequenced from the same sample in a study of blood T cell repertoires in COVID-19 (TCRdb year 2020). The protocol used for the library was the immunoSEQ multiplex PCR assay. TCRdb limited this immuneACCESS table to in-frame rearrangements with V and J called. A share of clones is missing; checked studies link under half to unresolved V genes, and the rest is unexplained. The sample has 75,000 to 100,000 clones on record, more than 60% of them singletons. Approximately 25% of the sample comes from the top ten. Sequenced material: peripheral blood. The receptors were gathered from a man aged 65 to 79 with acute or convalescent COVID-19.

This rearrangement joins TRBV3-1 (or the pseudogene TRBV3-2) to TRBJ2-1, with 7 bases aligning to TRBD1. The CDR3 totals 15 residues. CDR1 and CDR2 (germline): LGHDT, YNNKEL (reference sequence). J was trimmed by 6 bases and V by 0 bases; bases with no gene match: 5. CDR3 protein: CASSQDNAGGNEQFF. The DNA for the CDR3 is TGTGCCAGCAGCCAAGATAACGCAGGGGGCAATGAGCAGTTCTTC.

CDR3 in amino acids: CASSLAVNTEAFF. The DNA for the CDR3 is TGTGCCAGCAGTTTGGCAGTGAACACTGAAGCTTTCTTT. The rearrangement links TRBV28 to TRBJ1-1, with no clear D. This CDR3 region has 13 residues. Trimming took off 3 bases at V and 0 bases at J, with 5 bases between the two ends. CDR1 is MDHEN and CDR2 is SYDVKM in the germline V gene.

The V gene is TRBV25-1, the J gene TRBJ2-2; the match to TRBD2 covers 8 bases. Germline V gene sequence: CDR1 MGHDK, CDR2 SYGVNS. The ends lost 6 bases at V and 8 bases at J; junction bases unmatched: 17. The CDR3 runs to 17 residues. In DNA, the CDR3 is TGTGCCAGCAGGGCCCGGAGAGGAGCGGGAGTGGCGGGGGAGCTGTTTTTT. This sequence encodes CASRARRGAGVAGELFF.

J is TRBJ2-7 and V is TRBV18; 11 bases align to TRBD2. Germline loops: CDR1 KGHSH, CDR2 LQKENI. Unmatched junction bases numbered 8, after V lost 3 bases and J lost 4 bases. This CDR3 has 16 amino acids. Here the CDR3 DNA reads TGTGCCAGCTCACCTAGGGTTAGCGGGAGGGAATACGAGCAGTACTTC. This gives the protein CASSPRVSGREYEQYF. The full variable domain, with the rest looked up from reference TRBV18 and TRBJ2-7, is NAGVMQNPRHLVRRRGQEARLRCSPMKGHSHVYWYRQLPEEGLKFMVYLQKENIIDESGMPKERFSAEFPKEGPSILRIQQVVRGDSAAYFCASSPRVSGREYEQYFGPGTRLTVT.

The gene calls are TRBV7-2 and TRBJ1-2; possibly TRBD1 for D (6 bases). Germline CDR1 is SGHTA and CDR2 is FQGNSA. The ends were cut back, 4 bases at V and 8 bases at J, with 26 bases in the middle. This CDR3 spans 17 amino acids. This chain's CDR3 is CASSSRGGDNLSRGYTF. In DNA form, the CDR3 reads TGTGCCAGCAGCTCTCGGGGTGGGGACAACCTTTCACGGGGCTACACCTTC.

V gene TRBV29-1 combines with J gene TRBJ1-1; D remains unclear. V lost 4 bases and J lost 5, with 5 bases in between. The CDR3 covers 10 residues. Per germline, CDR1 SQVTM and CDR2 ANQGSEA. The CDR3 DNA reads TGCAGCGTTGCTTCTACTGAAGCTTTCTTT. Protein sequence: CSVASTEAFF.

This clone was detected many times. The gene calls are TRBV27 and TRBJ2-1; 11 bases are shared with TRBD2. This CDR3 is 15 amino acids long. V was clipped by 5 bases and J by 3 bases; unmatched bases: 3. CDR1 MNHEY and CDR2 SMNVEV come from the germline V gene (reference sequence). The CDR3 sequence is CASSQTSGNYNEQFF. CDR3 DNA sequence: TGTGCCAGCAGTCAGACTAGCGGGAACTACAATGAGCAGTTCTTC.

V and J are TRBV11-1 and TRBJ1-1; 7 positions match TRBD1. In germline, CDR1 is SGHAT, CDR2 FQDESV (reference sequence). This CDR3 is 15 amino acids long. V lost 5 bases to trimming and J lost 5 bases; unmatched junction nucleotides: 11. In nucleotides, the CDR3 is TGTGCCAGCAGCCCAGAACAGGGGATTCGTACTGAAGCTTTCTTT. It encodes CASSPEQGIRTEAFF.

V usage is TRBV3-1 (or the pseudogene TRBV3-2) and J usage is TRBJ1-2; 7 nucleotides agree with TRBD1. The germline gives CDR1 LGHDT, CDR2 YNNKEL (reference sequence). This CDR3 has 14 residues. V was clipped by 3 bases and J by 3 bases; unmatched bases: 4. The CDR3 loop is CASSQTGNYYGYTF. The CDR3 DNA follows: TGTGCCAGCAGCCAGACAGGGAACTACTATGGCTACACCTTC.

V and J are TRBV28 and TRBJ1-6; D is ambiguous. Germline V lookup: CDR1 MDHEN, CDR2 SYDVKM. V lost 2 bases, J lost 8 bases, and 13 bases lay in between. CDR3 length: 15 amino acids. Written as DNA, the CDR3 is TGTGCCAGCAGTTTAGGGAGGGCAGCGGATTCACCCCTCCACTTT. The encoded protein is CASSLGRAADSPLHF.

The chain couples TRBV30 to TRBJ1-4; 10 bases map to TRBD1. This CDR3 has 15 amino acids. Germline values: CDR1 GTSNPN, CDR2 SVGIG (reference sequence). The V gene end was trimmed by 4 bases and the J gene end by 4 bases; junction bases not matched to a gene: 6. The CDR3 DNA is TGTGCCTGGACGCGGACAGGGGGTTTTAATGAAAAACTGTTTTTT. Translated, it gives CAWTRTGGFNEKLFF.

This chain joins TRBV6-1 and TRBJ2-7; TRBD1 might be the D (6 bases). The CDR3 runs to 19 residues. Trimming took off 2 bases at V and 3 bases at J, with 26 bases between the two ends. The V gene's germline CDR1 is MNHNS and CDR2 SASEGT. This CDR3 is CASSERPSTRGYSDYEQYF. CDR3 DNA sequence: TGTGCCAGCAGTGAACGCCCCTCGACAAGGGGGTATTCGGACTACGAGCAGTACTTC.

This clone has only a few counts. V usage is TRBV19 and J usage is TRBJ2-5; D might be TRBD1 (5 bases). Germline values: CDR1 LNHDA, CDR2 SQIVND (reference sequence). Trimming pared 6 bases from V and 5 bases from J, leaving 10 bases between. The CDR3 has 12 residues. The CDR3 nucleotides are TGTGCCAGTAGGGCTGCAGGGGAGACCCAGTACTTC. It encodes CASRAAGETQYF.

The V gene is TRBV28, the J gene TRBJ1-2, with D uncertain. V lost 10 bases to trimming and J lost 1 base, with 10 bases between them. Per the germline V gene, CDR1 is MDHEN and CDR2 is SYDVKM. The CDR3 runs 12 residues. The CDR3 protein is CAILEDNYGYTF. The CDR3 bases are TGTGCCATCTTGGAGGATAACTATGGCTACACCTTC.

V usage is TRBV27 and J usage is TRBJ2-7, with 8 nucleotides matching TRBD1. Looked up from germline, CDR1 is MNHEY and CDR2 is SMNVEV (reference sequence). The V segment lost 8 bases and the J segment 5 bases; nucleotides outside the gene matches: 8. This CDR3 has 13 residues. This chain's CDR3 is CASAGTGTHEQYF. CDR3 DNA: TGTGCCAGCGCCGGGACAGGTACCCACGAGCAGTACTTC.

This clone was seen only a few times. The chain combines TRBV6-6 with TRBJ1-5; 7 bases fit TRBD1. Germline V CDR1 and CDR2: MNHNY, SVGAGI (reference sequence). The CDR3 loop spans 16 amino acids. Trimming at V came to 6 bases and at J to 4 bases, leaving 12 bases not matched to a gene. The CDR3 sequence is CASRTPPSGGNQPQHF. CDR3 coding DNA: TGTGCCAGCAGGACCCCCCCATCAGGGGGGAATCAGCCCCAGCATTTT.

The chain is built from TRBV7-3 and TRBJ2-2, with 7 bases fitting TRBD2. This CDR3 spans 15 amino acids. Germline CDR1 and CDR2: SGHTA and FQGTGA. Unmatched junction bases numbered 11, after V lost 6 bases and J lost 7 bases. For the CDR3, the DNA is TGTGCCAGCAGACGAGGCGCGGGAGTTGACGGGGAGCTGTTTTTT. This encodes CASRRGAGVDGELFF.

The V call is TRBV28, the J call TRBJ2-3; 8 bases are a match to TRBD1. The germline gives CDR1 MDHEN, CDR2 SYDVKM. The V gene end was trimmed by 3 bases and the J gene end by 5 bases; junction bases not matched to a gene: 7. This CDR3 has 15 amino acids. The CDR3 is CASSFNPGGRDTQYF. The CDR3, as DNA: TGTGCCAGCAGTTTCAACCCAGGGGGCCGAGATACGCAGTATTTT.

V gene TRBV6-5 combines with J gene TRBJ2-7; no clear D gene. CDR1 is MNHEY and CDR2 is SVGAGI in the germline V gene. CDR3 length equals 14 residues. Trimming took off 6 bases at V and 0 bases at J, with 12 bases between the two ends. The CDR3 DNA reads as TGTGCCAGCAGCCCCTTCGGTAGCTCCTACGAGCAGTACTTC. Amino acids: CASSPFGSSYEQYF.

This clone was observed a handful of times. The V call is TRBV28, the J call TRBJ2-7; 10 bases line up with TRBD2. The V and J ends lost 3 bases and 9 bases, in that order; junction bases with no gene match: 11. The germline V gene has CDR1 MDHEN and CDR2 SYDVKM. The CDR3 extends over 15 amino acids. The CDR3 nucleotides read TGTGCCAGCAGTTTCTTACTAGCGGGAACACACGCGCAGTACTTC. This gives the protein CASSFLLAGTHAQYF.